Listed here are 17 T cell receptor beta chains from one sample, sequenced in a study of T cells in Graves' hyperthyroidism and ophthalmopathy. What was amplified from RNA transcripts were TCR beta CDR3 regions. An initial round of RT-PCR targeting the TCR CDR3 relied on the HTBI primer set. Using its own MiXCR run on the multiplex PCR reads, TCRdb lists one record per CDR3 protein. The sample lists under 400,000 distinct CDR3 sequences, about 12% occurring once. The sample taken for sequencing was blood. The receptors here all came from a woman aged 18-29 years with Graves' hyperthyroidism.

This clonotype was seen many times. The rearrangement links TRBV12-3 or TRBV12-4 to TRBJ1-5; D might be TRBD1 (6 bases). The CDR3 covers 15 residues. V was cut by 4 bases and J by 4 bases, with 14 bases left in between. CDR3: CASSSTGTWNQPQHF. The CDR3, as DNA: TGTGCCAGCAGTTCGACAGGCACTTGGAATCAGCCCCAGCATTTT.

As regards this clonotype: A much larger clone sits a single nucleotide away, making a read error possible. The chain employs TRBV20-1 and TRBJ1-2, with D possibly being TRBD1 (6 bases). Germline lookup yields CDR1 DFQATT and CDR2 SNEGSKA (reference sequence). The CDR3 has 12 amino acids. The CDR3 is CGASGRGNGYTF. Written as DNA, the CDR3 is TGCGGTGCTAGTGGCAGGGGAAACGGCTACACCTTC.

This clonotype appeared a few times. The rearrangement joins TRBV5-1 to TRBJ1-4, with unresolved D. The V end was cut by 3 bases, the J end by 3 bases, with 9 bases between. Germline CDR1 and CDR2: SGHRS and YFSETQ. The length of the CDR3 is 14 residues. CDR3 bases: TGCGCCAGCAGCTCCGGGCCCTCTAATGAAAAACTGTTTTTT. As protein: CASSSGPSNEKLFF.

J is TRBJ1-1 and V is TRBV28, with 7 nucleotides matching TRBD1. Germline V gene lookup returns CDR1 MDHEN and CDR2 SYDVKM. V gave up 6 bases and J gave up 0 bases; unmatched junction bases: 7. The CDR3 extends over 15 amino acids. The CDR3 here is CASRGLGTVNTEAFF. CDR3 DNA sequence: TGTGCCAGCAGGGGGTTGGGGACAGTGAACACTGAAGCTTTCTTT.

The V gene is TRBV5-1, the J gene TRBJ1-2, with 7 bases identical to TRBD1. The CDR3 length is 16 residues. The germline gives CDR1 SGHRS, CDR2 YFSETQ. V was pared by 3 bases and J by 3 bases, with 11 bases of the junction left unmatched. The CDR3 DNA reads as TGCGCCAGCAGCTCCACCCCGGGAGGGACAGACTATGGCTACACCTTC. This translates into CASSSTPGGTDYGYTF.

The rearrangement uses TRBV30 and TRBJ2-3; the match to TRBD2 covers 7 bases. The CDR3 has 14 residues. From germline, CDR1 is GTSNPN and CDR2 SVGIG (reference sequence). This CDR3 is CAGGGDVGTDTQYF. CDR3 DNA sequence: TGTGCTGGGGGGGGTGACGTAGGCACAGATACGCAGTATTTT.

This chain connects TRBV11-2 to TRBJ2-3; TRBD2 aligns across 11 bases. Germline V CDR1 and CDR2: SGHAT, FQNNGV. There are 18 residues in the CDR3. The J segment lost 6 bases and the V segment lost 1 base, leaving 12 bases of the junction unmatched. The CDR3 here is CASSLVVAGGSGSDTQYF. CDR3 coding DNA: TGTGCCAGCAGCTTAGTGGTAGCGGGGGGGTCAGGTTCGGATACGCAGTATTTT.

This clonotype was detected ten times or more. The chain couples TRBV27 to TRBJ2-7, with 9 bases lining up with TRBD1. The germline V gene encodes CDR1 MNHEY and CDR2 SMNVEV (reference sequence). V was clipped by 8 bases and J by 4 bases; unmatched bases: 3. CDR3 length: 12 amino acids. The CDR3 spells CASWTGAYEQYF. In nucleotides, the CDR3 is TGTGCCAGCTGGACAGGGGCGTACGAGCAGTACTTC.

This clonotype was observed many times. The chain uses TRBV13 and TRBJ1-1; TRBD1 is a possible D gene (5 bases). Germline CDR1 and CDR2: PRHDT and FYEKMQ (reference sequence). The V and J ends lost 4 bases and 6 bases respectively, with 18 bases between them. This CDR3 has 15 residues. This CDR3 reads CASSCLRDQLPEAFF. The CDR3 DNA is TGTGCCAGCAGCTGCCTCAGGGATCAGTTGCCTGAAGCTTTCTTT.

As concerns this clonotype: A much larger clone is a single base away; this may be a read error. The CDR3 sequence: CASSLDGGLARQYF. CDR3 nucleotides: TGTGCCAGCAGTTTAGACGGGGGACTAGCGCGGCAGTACTTC. J is TRBJ2-7 and V is TRBV12-3 or TRBV12-4; 10 positions agree with TRBD2. The V and J ends lost 1 base and 9 bases, in that order; junction bases with no gene match: 6. This CDR3 has 14 residues.

This clonotype was recorded a few times. The rearrangement links TRBV15 to TRBJ1-5; D is possibly TRBD1 (6 bases). In germline, CDR1 is LNHNV, CDR2 YYDKDF (reference sequence). The CDR3 runs to 13 residues. V lost 2 bases to trimming and J lost 7 bases, with 9 bases between them. The CDR3 region is CATSRQGRQPQHF. The CDR3 DNA reads TGTGCCACCAGCAGACAGGGGCGACAGCCCCAGCATTTT.

This clonotype was recorded at least ten times. The chain employs TRBV29-1 and TRBJ2-2; D possibly corresponds to TRBD1 (6 bases). Germline CDR1 is SQVTM and CDR2 is ANQGSEA. Deletions cut 0 bases from V and 4 bases from J, with 12 bases between. The CDR3 totals 15 residues. The CDR3 spells CSVEDKGVVTGELFF. In nucleotides, the CDR3 is TGCAGCGTTGAAGATAAGGGGGTAGTCACCGGGGAGCTGTTTTTT.

At least ten counts were recorded for this clonotype. CDR3 bases: TGTGCCAGCAGTCCGGGACAGGGCTATGGCTACACCTTC. Protein: CASSPGQGYGYTF. This chain connects TRBV28 to TRBJ1-2; TRBD1 matches at 9 bases. V was clipped by 5 bases and J by 4 bases; unmatched bases: 2. The CDR3 has 13 amino acids. CDR1 is MDHEN, CDR2 SYDVKM, per germline.

This clonotype was detected ten times or more. The rearrangement links TRBV12-3 or TRBV12-4 to TRBJ2-3; TRBD2 aligns across 9 bases. CDR3 length: 11 residues. The CDR3: CASGSADTQYF. In DNA form, the CDR3 reads TGTGCTAGCGGGAGCGCAGATACGCAGTATTTT.

This clonotype was detected a few times. The V and J genes are TRBV30 and TRBJ2-3; possibly TRBD1 or TRBD2 for D (5 bases each). V lost 5 bases and J 6 bases, leaving 15 bases between the germline ends. The CDR3 contains 13 residues. Germline-derived CDR1 and CDR2 are GTSNPN and SVGIG (reference sequence). The CDR3 sequence: CAWAGTLGDTQYF. In nucleotides, the CDR3 is TGTGCCTGGGCCGGGACCCTCGGGGATACGCAGTATTTT. The full variable domain, in which reference TRBV30 and TRBJ2-3 provide the parts outside the CDR3, is SQTIHQWPATLVQPVGSPLSLECTVEGTSNPNLYWYRQAAGRGLQLLFYSVGIGQISSEVPQNLSASRPQDRQFILSSKKLLLSDSGFYLCAWAGTLGDTQYFGPGTRLTVL.

V usage is TRBV3-1 and J usage is TRBJ1-5, with D tentatively TRBD1 (5 bases). V shed 6 bases and J shed 3 bases, with 15 bases lying between them. Germline assignment: CDR1 LGHDT and CDR2 YNNKEL (reference sequence). This CDR3 has 15 amino acids. Here the CDR3 DNA reads TGTGCCAGCAGTACAGGATCGGTTCCCAATCAGCCCCAGCATTTT. It codes for CASSTGSVPNQPQHF.

A few counts support this clonotype. The V gene is TRBV7-2, the J gene TRBJ1-1, with D hard to call. Germline CDR1 SGHTA, CDR2 FQGNSA. The V end was cut by 5 bases, the J end by 5 bases, with 15 bases between. CDR3 length: 14 residues. The CDR3 spells CASSPLMIETEAFF. The CDR3 DNA reads as TGTGCCAGCAGCCCCCTTATGATAGAGACTGAAGCTTTCTTT.